This T cell receptor beta chain is drawn from a study of blood T cell repertoires in COVID-19. Study-wide context: The samples span acute and convalescent COVID-19 from the United States, Italy and Spain. Sample material is recorded as cDNA or gDNA derived from T cells, B-cell-depleted T cells, or PBMCs.

This clone was found a few times. Authors' data handling: Amplification with reference gene primers provided the estimates of nucleated cell counts. The table came from immunoSEQ multiplex PCR; TCRdb's copy has only in-frame clones and leaves some out. That table gives V, J and clone size, and the DNA gave D and trimming. Of about 35,000 clones listed, roughly four fifths are singletons. V was trimmed by 0 bases and J by 6 bases, leaving 9 bases between them. The CDR3 runs to 13 residues. Per germline, CDR1 SGHVS and CDR2 FNYEAQ. What was sequenced was peripheral blood. This chain uses TRBV7-6 with TRBJ2-7, with D possibly matching TRBD1 (6 bases). This clonotype originated in a man older than 75 with active or convalescent COVID-19. CDR3 in amino acids: CASSLARGAEQYF. DNA for the CDR3: TGTGCCAGCAGCTTAGCCAGGGGAGCCGAGCAGTACTTC.